This T cell receptor (delta chain) stems from a study of γδ T cells in repeated Plasmodium falciparum infection. CDR3 length: 24 residues. The germline gives CDR1 TSWWSYY, CDR2 QGS. J was trimmed by 3 bases and V by 4 bases; bases with no gene match: 34. This clone was seen a handful of times. The protein recorded in TCRdb matches a much larger clone and deviates from this DNA's translation at residue 19, suggesting a read error; the protein here is obtained by translating the DNA. Flow sorting of PBMC yielded separate Vgamma9/Vdelta2+ and Vdelta2-negative gammadelta T cell populations for bulk repertoire analysis. TCRdb fed the multiplex PCR reads to CATT. Of 90,000 or so delta-chain clones in the sample, over 0.75% were seen once.

This TCR was sampled from a pool of human donors (malaria-infected and uninfected, not separated). Source material: gamma-delta T cells from blood. The chain combines TRDV1 with TRDJ1; 8 bases are a match to TRDD3. The J gene, absent from TCRdb, was called here by matching the DNA to germline. The CDR3 DNA sequence: TGTGCTCTTGGGGGAAAGGGTGTTAATCCAGGGGATTCCCCGCGTGGGGGATGCGCCGATAAACTCATCTTT. As protein: CALGGKGVNPGDSPRGGCADKLIF.